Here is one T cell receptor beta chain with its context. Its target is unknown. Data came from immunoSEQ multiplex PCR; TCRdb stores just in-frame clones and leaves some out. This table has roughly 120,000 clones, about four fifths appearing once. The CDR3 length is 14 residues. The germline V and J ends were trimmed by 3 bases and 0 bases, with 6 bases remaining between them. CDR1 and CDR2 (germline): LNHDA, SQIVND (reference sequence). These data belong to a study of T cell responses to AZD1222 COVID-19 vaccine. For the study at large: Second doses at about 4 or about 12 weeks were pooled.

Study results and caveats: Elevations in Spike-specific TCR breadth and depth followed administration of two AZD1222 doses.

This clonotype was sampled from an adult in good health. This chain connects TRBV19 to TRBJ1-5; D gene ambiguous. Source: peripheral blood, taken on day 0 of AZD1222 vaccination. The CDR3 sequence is CASSISHSNQPQHF. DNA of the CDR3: TGTGCCAGTAGTATCAGTCATAGCAATCAGCCCCAGCATTTT.